This is a list of T cell receptor beta chains from one sample in a study of OX40 agonist ivuxolimab in advanced cancers. Using immunoSEQ multiplex PCR, the repertoire was profiled, and TCRdb retains in-frame clones only, with some absent. The sample includes more than 75,000 clones, about 89% of them seen just once. Specimen: CD4+ or CD8+ T cells sorted from blood, collected in a trial of the OX40 agonist ivuxolimab. Receptor source: an adult with an advanced solid tumor such as melanoma, head and neck, liver or kidney cancer. Both conserved end residues are part of each CDR3. Fields, in order: J gene, V gene, D gene, clone size, CDR3 protein, CDR3 DNA. The D gene is left open where the match is weak. For some rows the clone size is stated as once, few or many, or as a class when expanded; others skip it.

J: TRBJ1-4
V: TRBV18
D: NA
size: few
CDR3: CASSPNSGEKLFF
DNA: TGTGCCAGCTCACCTAATTCGGGGGAGAAACTGTTTTTT

J: TRBJ2-3
V: TRBV18
D: TRBD1
size: NA
CDR3: CASSRSQGVDTQYF
DNA: TGTGCCAGCTCACGTTCACAGGGGGTAGATACGCAGTATTTT

J: TRBJ2-1
V: TRBV25-1
D: NA
size: few
CDR3: CASKSMGNGNEQFF
DNA: TGTGCCAGCAAGTCGATGGGGAACGGGAATGAGCAGTTCTTC

J: TRBJ1-1
V: TRBV7-2
D: NA
size: NA
CDR3: CASSLVQGLSREAFF
DNA: TGTGCCAGCAGCTTAGTACAGGGACTATCCCGCGAAGCTTTCTTT

J: TRBJ2-6
V: TRBV19
D: TRBD2
size: NA
CDR3: CASSIVAGAPGANVLTF
DNA: TGTGCCAGTAGTATAGTAGCGGGAGCGCCTGGGGCCAACGTCCTGACTTTC

J: TRBJ1-6
V: TRBV30
D: TRBD1
size: NA
CDR3: CAWKGQGSYNSPLHF
DNA: TGTGCCTGGAAGGGACAGGGATCCTATAATTCACCCCTCCACTTT

J: TRBJ2-2
V: TRBV7-2
D: NA
size: few
CDR3: CASSLASWAGELFF
DNA: TGTGCCAGCAGCTTAGCGTCGTGGGCCGGGGAGCTGTTTTTT

J: TRBJ1-2
V: TRBV25-1
D: TRBD1
size: NA
CDR3: CASSPGTAYGYTF
DNA: TGTGCCAGCAGCCCAGGGACAGCCTATGGCTACACCTTC

J: TRBJ1-2
V: TRBV27
D: TRBD1
size: NA
CDR3: CASSPVTGNNYGYTF
DNA: TGTGCCAGCAGTCCAGTGACAGGGAACAACTATGGCTACACCTTC

J: TRBJ2-7
V: TRBV6-5
D: TRBD2
size: NA
CDR3: CASSAGTSGPYEQYF
DNA: TGTGCCAGCAGTGCCGGGACTAGCGGGCCCTACGAGCAGTACTTC

J: TRBJ2-1
V: TRBV7-7
D: TRBD2
size: NA
CDR3: CASSLASGSRYEQFF
DNA: TGTGCCAGCAGCTTAGCAAGCGGGAGTCGGTATGAGCAGTTCTTC

J: TRBJ2-3
V: TRBV7-9
D: NA
size: NA
CDR3: CASDVPTPGTQYF
DNA: TGTGCCAGCGACGTCCCTACCCCAGGGACGCAGTATTTT

J: TRBJ1-6
V: TRBV30
D: NA
size: NA
CDR3: CAWSTGSYNSPLHF
DNA: TGTGCCTGGAGTACCGGGAGCTATAATTCACCCCTCCACTTT

J: TRBJ1-4
V: TRBV19
D: NA
size: NA
CDR3: CASDRRGEKLFF
DNA: TGTGCCAGTGATCGAAGGGGTGAAAAACTGTTTTTT

J: TRBJ2-5
V: TRBV2
D: TRBD2
size: NA
CDR3: CASLPGGEETQYF
DNA: TGTGCCAGCCTCCCGGGAGGGGAAGAGACCCAGTACTTC

J: TRBJ2-2
V: TRBV7-6
D: TRBD2
size: NA
CDR3: CASSRTTSGTNTGELFF
DNA: TGTGCCAGCAGCCGTACGACTAGCGGGACGAACACCGGGGAGCTGTTTTTT

J: TRBJ1-1
V: TRBV7-6
D: NA
size: NA
CDR3: CASSLDIYTEAFF
DNA: TGTGCCAGCAGCTTAGACATATACACTGAAGCTTTCTTT